The 14 T cell receptor beta chains below were found in one sample sequenced in a study of T-cell reconstitution after alpha-beta-depleted transplantation in children (dated by TCRdb to about 2016). Per the publication, the treatment or condition label means: allogeneic hematopoietic cell transplantation with graft depleted of TCRalphabeta T cells and CD19 B cells. The protocol used for the library was PCR. The listed sequencing device is Illumina HiSeq 2500. Molecular barcoding was employed in the preparation of TCR libraries, with unique molecular identifiers being used to normalize TCRbeta repertoire quantification. TCRdb applied fastp at Q25 and MiXCR to the public reads, then kept only in-frame beta chains. Each record represents a unique CDR3 protein, reported with the most common genes and DNA among its rows. The sample table lists under 750,000 distinct CDR3 sequences, more than 20% of them with a count of one. Of the sample, roughly 14% falls within the top ten clones.

Specimen: PBMCs, mostly from graft donor cells, collected 360 days after TCRalphabeta/CD19-depleted stem cell transplant. Receptor source: a boy less than two years old who had a stem cell transplant for acute myeloid leukemia, so the T cells may come from the graft donor.

This clonotype was found a few times. The chain employs TRBV20-1 and TRBJ1-2; D gene ambiguous. V lost 5 bases and J lost 2, with 12 bases in between. CDR1 and CDR2 from the germline V gene are DFQATT and SNEGSKA (reference sequence). The CDR3 extends over 13 amino acids. This CDR3 is CSARSGRNYGYTF. The CDR3 bases are TGCAGTGCTCGTTCAGGCCGAAACTATGGCTACACCTTC.

This clonotype was seen many times. The chain is built from TRBV4-3 and TRBJ2-3; D possibly corresponds to TRBD2 (6 bases). V was pared by 1 base and J by 6 bases, with 11 bases between. CDR1 LGHNA and CDR2 YSLEER come from the germline V gene. The CDR3 is 14 residues long. Here the CDR3 reads CASSQGSGTDTQYF. The CDR3 coding sequence is TGCGCCAGCAGCCAAGGTTCGGGGACTGATACGCAGTATTTT.

This chain uses TRBV4-3 with TRBJ2-7; 7 nucleotides match TRBD1. The ends lost 0 bases at V and 3 bases at J; junction bases unmatched: 5. CDR3 length: 15 amino acids. Germline loops: CDR1 LGHNA, CDR2 YSLEER. The CDR3 DNA sequence: TGCGCCAGCAGCCAAGATGAGGGGGCAGGCTACGAGCAGTACTTC. This translates into CASSQDEGAGYEQYF.

A few counts support this clonotype. The chain couples TRBV20-1 to TRBJ1-2; 8 bases are shared with TRBD1. The germline CDR1 and CDR2 sequences are DFQATT and SNEGSKA (reference sequence). V dropped 0 bases and J dropped 4; count of bases not matched to a gene: 7. CDR3 length: 15 amino acids. CDR3 sequence: CSARDPRTGTYGYTF. CDR3 coding DNA: TGCAGTGCTAGAGATCCTCGGACAGGGACCTATGGCTACACCTTC.

The chain recombines TRBV27 with TRBJ2-5; D could derive from TRBD1 or TRBD2 (5 bases each). Trimming shortened V by 5 bases and J by 3 bases, and 19 bases separated the two germline ends. Looked up from germline, CDR1 is MNHEY and CDR2 is SMNVEV (reference sequence). The CDR3 extends over 16 amino acids. The CDR3 loop reads CASSQYGTTRKETQYF. The CDR3 nucleotides are TGTGCCAGCAGTCAGTACGGGACGACTCGCAAAGAGACCCAGTACTTC.

The chain is built from TRBV6-5 and TRBJ1-1, with TRBD1 matching over 8 bases. Germline V CDR1 and CDR2: MNHEY, SVGAGI. The CDR3 extends over 16 amino acids. Trimming removed 0 bases from V and 4 bases from J; junction bases left unmatched: 7. In DNA, the CDR3 is TGTGCCAGCAGTTACTCCTGGACAGGGCCTATCACTGAAGCTTTCTTT. Translated, it gives CASSYSWTGPITEAFF.

The table lists this clonotype with a few counts. The chain joins TRBV20-1 to TRBJ1-6, with no clear D. The V end lost 6 bases, the J end lost 0 bases, and 9 bases lay between the germline ends. This CDR3 comprises 14 residues. Germline assignment: CDR1 DFQATT and CDR2 SNEGSKA (reference sequence). The CDR3 spells CSAPVSSYNSPLHF. The CDR3 region has the DNA TGCAGTGCCCCAGTGAGCTCCTATAATTCACCCCTCCACTTT.

The chain combines TRBV5-1 with TRBJ2-7, with TRBD2 as a possible D gene (6 bases). The CDR3 runs 13 residues. Germline CDR1 and CDR2: SGHRS and YFSETQ. Trimming pared 2 bases from V and 3 bases from J, leaving 9 bases between. The chain's CDR3 is CASSFDGGYEQYV. In DNA, the CDR3 is TGCGCCAGCAGCTTTGACGGGGGCTACGAGCAGTACGTC.

The rearrangement joins TRBV6-1 to TRBJ2-3; D may be TRBD1 (6 bases). CDR3 length: 15 residues. CDR1 is MNHNS, CDR2 SASEGT, per germline. Trimming removed 4 bases at V and 0 bases at J, with 11 bases between. The CDR3 DNA sequence: TGTGCCAGCAGTGTTGGGACACTAAGCACAGATACGCAGTATTTT. Encoded protein: CASSVGTLSTDTQYF.

This clonotype is a singleton in its sample. This may arise from a read error, as a much more abundant clone is one base away. Because it lacks the conserved phenylalanine or tryptophan at the end, this CDR3 is likely a read error. The gene calls are TRBV12-3 or TRBV12-4 and TRBJ2-7, with TRBD1 as a possible D gene (6 bases). The CDR3 has 12 amino acids. V dropped 4 bases and J dropped 7 bases, with 11 bases sitting between them. DNA for the CDR3: TGTGCCAGCAGTTCAACAGGGTGGGAGCAGTACCTC. Its translation is CASSSTGWEQYL.

This clonotype was picked up many times. The chain couples TRBV5-1 to TRBJ2-1, with TRBD2 matching over 10 bases. CDR1 is SGHRS and CDR2 is YFSETQ in the germline V gene. J gave up 5 bases and V 1 base, and 6 bases lay outside the gene matches. The CDR3 has 16 residues. The CDR3 here is CASSLRLAGADNEQFF. The CDR3 bases are TGCGCCAGCAGCTTGCGGCTAGCGGGGGCAGACAATGAGCAGTTCTTC.

This clonotype has more than one count but fewer than ten. V and J are TRBV5-5 and TRBJ2-3; 8 positions match TRBD2. The CDR3 consists of 15 residues. Trimming took 2 bases from V and 4 from J; bases not matched to a gene: 6. Germline values: CDR1 SGHKS, CDR2 YYEKEE (reference sequence). This CDR3 reads CASSFGLAIADTQYF. DNA of the CDR3: TGTGCCAGCAGCTTTGGACTAGCCATTGCAGATACGCAGTATTTT.

In this sample, this clonotype turned up a few times. This chain links TRBV6-1 with TRBJ1-1, with D unclear. This CDR3 is built from 15 residues. Deletions cut 3 bases from V and 4 bases from J, with 15 bases between. The germline V gene has CDR1 MNHNS and CDR2 SASEGT. CDR3 bases: TGTGCCAGCAGTGAGCGGGCTCGGAGACCCACTGAAGCTTTCTTT. It codes for CASSERARRPTEAFF.

This clonotype was recorded at least ten times. This sequence joins TRBV7-9 and TRBJ2-7; TRBD2 matches at 7 bases. Trimming removed 1 base from V and 0 bases from J; junction bases left unmatched: 3. Looked up from germline, CDR1 is SEHNR and CDR2 is FQNEAQ (reference sequence). The length of the CDR3 is 15 residues. The CDR3 is CASSLGGGSSYEQYV. CDR3 coding DNA: TGTGCCAGCAGCTTAGGTGGCGGGAGCTCCTACGAGCAGTACGTC.